This TCR beta chain emerged from a study of T-cell reconstitution after alpha-beta-depleted transplantation in children. CDR1 and CDR2 from the germline V gene are KGHSH and LQKENI. The CDR3 totals 13 residues. V was cut by 2 bases and J by 5 bases, with 9 bases left in between. Unique molecular identifiers featured in how the TCRbeta library was prepared. MiXCR was run by TCRdb on the PCR reads, yielding one entry per CDR3 protein. The repertoire has approximately 590,000 distinct CDR3 sequences, about 10% of them found once; the top ten carry less than 4.5%. Sequences were derived from PBMCs from the stem cell graft donor, sampled from the stem cell graft. This clonotype was obtained from a human donor who donated a stem cell graft to a child with acute myeloid leukemia. This chain joins TRBV18 and TRBJ2-5; D may be TRBD1 or TRBD2 (6 bases each). The CDR3 DNA is TGTGCCAGCTCACCAACAGGGACTGAGACCCAGTACTTC. Amino acids: CASSPTGTETQYF.